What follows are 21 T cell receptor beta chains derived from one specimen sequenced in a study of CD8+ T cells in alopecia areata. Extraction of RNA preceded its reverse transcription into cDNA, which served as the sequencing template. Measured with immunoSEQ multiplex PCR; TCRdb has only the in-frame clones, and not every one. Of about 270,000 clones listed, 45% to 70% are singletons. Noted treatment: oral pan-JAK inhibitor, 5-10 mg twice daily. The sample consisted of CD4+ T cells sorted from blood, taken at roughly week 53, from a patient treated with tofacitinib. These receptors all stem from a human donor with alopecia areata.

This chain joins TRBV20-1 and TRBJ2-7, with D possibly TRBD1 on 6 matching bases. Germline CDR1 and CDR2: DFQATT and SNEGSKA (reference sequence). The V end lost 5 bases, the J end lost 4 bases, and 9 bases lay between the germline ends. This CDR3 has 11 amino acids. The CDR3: CSAGTLYEQYF. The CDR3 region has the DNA TGCAGTGCTGGGACACTTTACGAGCAGTACTTC.

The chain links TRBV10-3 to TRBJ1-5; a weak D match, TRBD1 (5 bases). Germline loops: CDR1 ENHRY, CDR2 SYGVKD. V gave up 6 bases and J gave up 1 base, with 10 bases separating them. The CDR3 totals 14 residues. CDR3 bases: TGTGCCATCAGGGGAGAGGGGAGCAATCAGCCCCAGCATTTT. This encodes CAIRGEGSNQPQHF.

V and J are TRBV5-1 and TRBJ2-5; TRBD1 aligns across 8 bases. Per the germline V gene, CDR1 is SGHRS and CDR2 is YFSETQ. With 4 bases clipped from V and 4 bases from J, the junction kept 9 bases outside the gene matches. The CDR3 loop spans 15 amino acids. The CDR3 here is CASSPLRTGRETQYF. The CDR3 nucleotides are TGCGCCAGCAGCCCCTTACGGACAGGGCGAGAGACCCAGTACTTC.

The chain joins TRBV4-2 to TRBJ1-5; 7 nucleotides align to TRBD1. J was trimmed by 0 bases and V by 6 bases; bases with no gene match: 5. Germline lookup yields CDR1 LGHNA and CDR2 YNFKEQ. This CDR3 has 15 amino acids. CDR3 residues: CASSLDRNSNQPQHF. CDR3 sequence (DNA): TGTGCCAGCAGTCTGGACAGGAATAGCAATCAGCCCCAGCATTTT.

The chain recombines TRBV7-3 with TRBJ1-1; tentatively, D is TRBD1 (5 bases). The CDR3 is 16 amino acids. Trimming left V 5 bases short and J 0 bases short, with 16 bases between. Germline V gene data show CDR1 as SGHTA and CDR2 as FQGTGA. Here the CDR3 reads CASSPPVGGLNTEAFF. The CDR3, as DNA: TGTGCCAGCAGCCCACCCGTGGGGGGACTGAACACTGAAGCTTTCTTT. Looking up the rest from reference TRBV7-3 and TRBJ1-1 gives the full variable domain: GAGVSQTPSNKVTEKGKYVELRCDPISGHTALYWYRQSLGQGPEFLIYFQGTGAADDSGLPNDRFFAVRPEGSVSTLKIQRTERGDSAVYLCASSPPVGGLNTEAFFGQGTRLTVV.

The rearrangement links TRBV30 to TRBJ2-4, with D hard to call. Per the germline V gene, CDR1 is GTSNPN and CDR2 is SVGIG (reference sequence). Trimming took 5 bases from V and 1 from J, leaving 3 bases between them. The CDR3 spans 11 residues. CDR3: CAWHAKNIQYF. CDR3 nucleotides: TGTGCCTGGCATGCCAAAAACATTCAGTACTTC.

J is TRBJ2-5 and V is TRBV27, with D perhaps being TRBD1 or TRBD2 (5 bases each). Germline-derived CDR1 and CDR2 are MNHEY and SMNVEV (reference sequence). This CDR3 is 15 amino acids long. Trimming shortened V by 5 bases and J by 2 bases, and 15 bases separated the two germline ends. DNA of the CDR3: TGTGCCAGCAGTCTCGGGGCAGGGCGTCAAGAGACCCAGTACTTC. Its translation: CASSLGAGRQETQYF.

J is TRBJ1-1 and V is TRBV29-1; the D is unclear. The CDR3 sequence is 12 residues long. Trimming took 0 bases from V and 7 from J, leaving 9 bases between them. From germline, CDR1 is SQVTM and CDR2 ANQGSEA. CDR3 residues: CSVEDGRIEAFF. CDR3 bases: TGCAGCGTTGAAGATGGCAGGATTGAAGCTTTCTTT.

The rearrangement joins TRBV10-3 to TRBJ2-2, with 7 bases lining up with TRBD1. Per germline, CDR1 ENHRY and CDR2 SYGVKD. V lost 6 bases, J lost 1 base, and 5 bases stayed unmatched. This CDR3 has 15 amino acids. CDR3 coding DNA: TGTGCCATCAGGCCCGACAGGGTGAACACCGGGGAGCTGTTTTTT. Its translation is CAIRPDRVNTGELFF.

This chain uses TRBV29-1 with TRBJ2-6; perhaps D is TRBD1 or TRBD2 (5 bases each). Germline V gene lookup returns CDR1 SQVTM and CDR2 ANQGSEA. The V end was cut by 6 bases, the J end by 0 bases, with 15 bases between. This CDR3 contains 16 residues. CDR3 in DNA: TGCAGCGTAGGGACGGCCTGGGGCTCTGGGGCCAACGTCCTGACTTTC. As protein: CSVGTAWGSGANVLTF.

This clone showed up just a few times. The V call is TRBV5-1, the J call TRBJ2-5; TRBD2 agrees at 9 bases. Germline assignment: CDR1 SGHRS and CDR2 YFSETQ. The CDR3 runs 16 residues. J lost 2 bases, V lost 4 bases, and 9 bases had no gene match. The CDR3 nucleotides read TGCGCCAGCAGCAGTGGAGCGGGGGGAATACAAGAGACCCAGTACTTC. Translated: CASSSGAGGIQETQYF.

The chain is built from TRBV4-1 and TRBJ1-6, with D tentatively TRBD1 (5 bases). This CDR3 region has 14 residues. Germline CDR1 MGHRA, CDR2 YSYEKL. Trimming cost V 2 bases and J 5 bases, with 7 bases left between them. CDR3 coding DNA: TGCGCCAGCAGCCAAACCAGGGATAATTCACCCCTCCACTTT. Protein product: CASSQTRDNSPLHF.

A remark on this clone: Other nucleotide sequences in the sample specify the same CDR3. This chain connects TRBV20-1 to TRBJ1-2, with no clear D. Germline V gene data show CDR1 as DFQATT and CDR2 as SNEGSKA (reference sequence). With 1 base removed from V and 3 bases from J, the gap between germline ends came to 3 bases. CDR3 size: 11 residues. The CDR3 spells CSARGDYGYTF. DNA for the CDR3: TGCAGTGCTAGAGGAGACTATGGCTACACCTTC.

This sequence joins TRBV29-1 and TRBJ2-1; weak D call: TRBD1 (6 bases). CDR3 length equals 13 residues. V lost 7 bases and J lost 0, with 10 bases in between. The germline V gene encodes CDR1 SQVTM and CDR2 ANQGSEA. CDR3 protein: CSARQVSYNEQFF. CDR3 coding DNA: TGCAGCGCACGACAGGTCTCCTACAATGAGCAGTTCTTC.

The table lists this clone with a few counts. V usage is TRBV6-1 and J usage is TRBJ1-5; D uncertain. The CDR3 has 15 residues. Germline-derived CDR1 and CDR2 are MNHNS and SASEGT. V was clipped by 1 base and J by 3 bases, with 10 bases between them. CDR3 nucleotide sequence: TGTGCCAGCAGTGAAGGAAGCGTGGACAATCAGCCCCAGCATTTT. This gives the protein CASSEGSVDNQPQHF.

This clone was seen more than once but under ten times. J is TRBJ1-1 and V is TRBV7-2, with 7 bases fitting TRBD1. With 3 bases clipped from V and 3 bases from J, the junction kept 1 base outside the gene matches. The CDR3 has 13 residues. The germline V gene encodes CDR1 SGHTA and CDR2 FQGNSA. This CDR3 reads CASSFDRDTEAFF. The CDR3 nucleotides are TGTGCCAGCAGCTTTGACAGGGACACTGAAGCTTTCTTT.

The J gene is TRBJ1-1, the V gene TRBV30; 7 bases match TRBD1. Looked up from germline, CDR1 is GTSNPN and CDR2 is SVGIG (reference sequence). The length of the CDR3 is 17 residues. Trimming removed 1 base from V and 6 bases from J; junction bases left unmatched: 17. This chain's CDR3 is CAWSGFLGGGGGSEAFF. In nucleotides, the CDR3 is TGTGCCTGGAGTGGGTTCTTAGGGGGCGGAGGTGGATCTGAAGCTTTCTTT.

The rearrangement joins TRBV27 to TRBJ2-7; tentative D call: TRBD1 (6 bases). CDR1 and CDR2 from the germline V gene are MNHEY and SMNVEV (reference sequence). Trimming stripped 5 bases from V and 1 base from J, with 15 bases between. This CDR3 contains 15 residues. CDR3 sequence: CASSTHRDSSYEQYF. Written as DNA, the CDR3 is TGTGCCAGCAGTACGCACAGGGATAGTTCCTACGAGCAGTACTTC.

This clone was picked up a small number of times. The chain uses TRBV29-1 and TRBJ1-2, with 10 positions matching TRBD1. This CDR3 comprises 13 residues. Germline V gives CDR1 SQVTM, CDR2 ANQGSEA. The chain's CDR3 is CSGRTGGDYGYTF. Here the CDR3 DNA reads TGCAGTGGTCGGACAGGGGGGGACTATGGCTACACCTTC.

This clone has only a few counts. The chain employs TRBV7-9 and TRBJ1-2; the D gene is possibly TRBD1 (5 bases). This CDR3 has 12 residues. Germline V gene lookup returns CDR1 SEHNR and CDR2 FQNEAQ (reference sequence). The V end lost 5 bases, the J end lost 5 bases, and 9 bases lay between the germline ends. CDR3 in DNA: TGTGCCAGCAGCCAATCAGGGTATGGCTACACCTTC. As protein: CASSQSGYGYTF.

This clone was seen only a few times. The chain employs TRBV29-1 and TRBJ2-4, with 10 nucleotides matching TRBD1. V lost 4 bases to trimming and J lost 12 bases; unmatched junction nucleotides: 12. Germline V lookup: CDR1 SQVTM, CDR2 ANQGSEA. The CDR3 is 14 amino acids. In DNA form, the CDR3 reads TGCAGCGTTGTGCCCCGGGACAGGGGTTTTCGTCAGTACTTC. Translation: CSVVPRDRGFRQYF.